The T cell receptor beta chain under discussion was sequenced for a study of blood T cell repertoires in COVID-19 (TCRdb year 2020). As for the study more broadly: The collaborator samples originated in the United States, Italy and Spain and spanned the acute and convalescent phases of COVID-19. The material from the prospective study consisted of cDNA or gDNA derived from T cells, B-cell-depleted T cells, or PBMCs. Subjects who had been exposed to COVID-19, were actively infected with it, or had recovered from it provided the deeply sampled blood TCRbeta repertoires that made up the dataset. The repertoires were made available in a free public database intended to serve as a resource for research on the immune response to SARS-CoV-2. The samples were drawn from the first 160 participants of the ongoing ImmuneRACE study and from 1,254 subjects provided by 6 global collaborators. Nearly every sample came with metadata listing a de-identified subject ID, COVID-19 status, age in years and sex. HLA class I and class II types, where available, came from metadata supplied by the sample provider rather than from assay-based typing.

On the study overall, not on this receptor specifically: The amount of clinical and demographic metadata varied by source and participant and was provided uncurated.

Collaborating institutions collected whole blood in K2EDTA tubes following their own protocols. Collaborator samples were shipped for TCRbeta analysis as frozen whole blood, isolated PBMCs, or DNA extracted from either sample type. The CDR1 and CDR2 encoded by the germline V gene are MDHEN and SYDVKM. V and J are truncated by 2 bases and 2 bases respectively, leaving an intervening sequence of 4 bases. Taken from cysteine to phenylalanine, the CDR3 has 12 residues. The DNA shown is the 36-base CDR3, in frame from base 1. Regarding this clone: Its antigen has not been determined. Base qualities are not provided; no much larger clone lies one nucleotide away.

TCRbeta CDR3 regions were amplified from genomic DNA using the immunoSEQ Assay, a bias-controlled multiplex PCR. Under the source paper's analysis protocol: Nucleated cell counts per sample were estimated from amplification of reference gene primers within the assay. To quantify the absolute abundance of each unique TCRbeta CDR3 rearrangement, sequence reads were collapsed and filtered. Productive Simpson clonality was computed per sample as the square root of Simpson's diversity index over productive rearrangements. What TCRdb holds here is the immuneACCESS table cut down to in-frame rearrangements. Part of the clones is not present; checked against another copy, under half of the missing clones reflect an unresolved V gene, and the others are unexplained. V and J calls and clone size are as listed in that table; D and trimming were resolved from the DNA. Across this sample there are around 120,000 clones, with about nine tenths seen only once. Of the sample, roughly 8% is held by the ten largest clones.

Sequenced: peripheral blood. The chain was built from TRBV28 and TRBJ2-7; there is no confident call for the D gene. The clonotype was recovered from a human donor in a cohort sampled during active COVID-19. The CDR3 protein is CASSLTAYEQYF. The bases read TGTGCCAGCAGTTTAACGGCCTACGAGCAGTACTTC.